This passage covers 5 T cell receptor beta chains from one sample sequenced in a study of metastatic and nonmetastatic thyroid tumors. From the PCR reads, TCRdb re-called clones with MiXCR. The sample holds under 45,000 clones, about a sixth seen once. Treatment of any kind had been given to no patient before thyroid surgery. The sample was tumor tissue. All receptors derive from a female donor with papillary thyroid cancer or a benign thyroid nodule (not recorded which). Some clones in this sample may be carry-over from other donors' samples.

In this sample, this clone turned up many times. V gene TRBV28 combines with J gene TRBJ2-1, with D maybe TRBD2 (6 bases). The CDR3 sequence is 14 residues long. Germline values: CDR1 MDHEN, CDR2 SYDVKM. V lost 7 bases, J lost 0 bases, and 10 bases lay in between. CDR3 DNA sequence: TGTGCCAGCAACGCGGGGCGCTCCTACAATGAGCAGTTCTTC. This codes for CASNAGRSYNEQFF.

This clone was recorded at least ten times. The chain uses TRBV19 and TRBJ1-1; D uncertain. Deletions cut 3 bases from V and 4 bases from J, with 9 bases between. This CDR3 comprises 13 residues. Germline V gene data show CDR1 as LNHDA and CDR2 as SQIVND (reference sequence). The chain's CDR3 is CASSIEGGTEAFF. As DNA, the CDR3 is TGTGCCAGTAGTATTGAGGGAGGCACTGAAGCTTTCTTT.

This clone was observed at least ten times. The J gene is TRBJ2-1, the V gene TRBV6-2 or TRBV6-3, with D uncertain. Germline lookup yields CDR1 MNHEY and CDR2 SVGEGT. The CDR3 runs 12 residues. V was trimmed by 7 bases and J by 4 bases, leaving 8 bases between them. CDR3 residues: CASNDVYNEQFF. The DNA for the CDR3 is TGTGCCAGCAACGACGTATACAATGAGCAGTTCTTC.

This clone was found many times. V usage is TRBV20-1 and J usage is TRBJ2-7; 10 nucleotides align to TRBD2. With V trimmed by 1 base and J by 2 bases, 5 bases remained unmatched. The germline gives CDR1 DFQATT, CDR2 SNEGSKA (reference sequence). CDR3 size: 15 residues. The CDR3 loop reads CSARGASGRTYEQYF. CDR3 coding DNA: TGCAGTGCTAGAGGGGCTAGCGGGAGAACCTACGAGCAGTACTTC.

This clone was seen many times. The chain uses TRBV18 and TRBJ1-1, with D perhaps matching TRBD1 (5 bases). This CDR3 region has 14 residues. The germline CDR1 and CDR2 sequences are KGHSH and LQKENI. Deletions cut 0 bases from V and 3 bases from J, with 8 bases between. CDR3 loop: CASSPPGTYTEAFF. The CDR3 DNA follows: TGTGCCAGCTCACCACCCGGGACCTACACTGAAGCTTTCTTT.